The next 2 T cell receptor beta chains were all read from a single sample in a study of blood T cell repertoires in COVID-19 (dated by TCRdb to 2018 to 2020). The method behind the library was the immunoSEQ multiplex PCR assay. TCRdb stores this immuneACCESS table with in-frame sequences only. Part of the clones is absent; in the studies checked, under half of the shortfall reflects unresolved V genes, and no reason is known for the rest. The sample contains around 150,000 clones, around 82% of them found a single time. Jointly, the top ten make up 6% of the sample. The source material was PBMCs or T cells enriched from blood (not recorded which). These TCRs come from a man aged 35 to 55 who had recovered from COVID-19.

The gene calls are TRBV4-2 and TRBJ1-2; D not certain. Germline values: CDR1 LGHNA, CDR2 YNFKEQ. V lost 0 bases and J 4 bases, leaving 12 bases between the germline ends. The CDR3 contains 15 residues. DNA of the CDR3: TGTGCCAGCAGCCAAGATGAACGCAGCGGCTATGGCTACACCTTC. It specifies CASSQDERSGYGYTF.

The chain joins TRBV3-1 (or the pseudogene TRBV3-2) to TRBJ1-5, with D unclear. V was clipped by 0 bases and J by 9 bases, with 15 bases between them. CDR1 LGHDT and CDR2 YNNKEL come from the germline V gene (reference sequence). This CDR3 has 15 amino acids. CDR3 region: CASSQDPTARRPQHF. Here the CDR3 DNA reads TGTGCCAGCAGCCAAGATCCCACAGCCCGCCGGCCCCAGCATTTT.